This entry is about one T cell receptor (beta chain). This clone has more than one count but fewer than ten. The clone's antigen remains unknown. It has no much larger one-base neighbor in the sample; base qualities were not kept. Donors formed part of the validation cohort, which comprised about 130 subjects and was distinct from the first cohort of 670 or so subjects. These data originate in a study of cytomegalovirus exposure and HLA in healthy donors (dated 2017 in TCRdb). Notes on the research overall: A later analysis indicated that the 130 or so validation repertoires were generated on the platform also employed for the approximately 690 repertoires of the first cohort. To predict cytomegalovirus infection status, the study brought together high-throughput TCR immunosequencing, statistical association of individual TCRs with disease status, and machine learning. Besides the first cohort of around 670 subjects, a separate validation cohort made up of 120 different subjects was used. The study was designed to test whether signatures of past pathogen exposure could be identified by cataloging public T cell receptors. General study outcomes and caveats: Most TCR sequences were observed very rarely across donors, whereas some public TCRs were present in many individuals. According to the authors, the approach could potentially be generalized to other disease states and immunological phenotypes. All 120 or so repertoires were used to score co-occurrence in the validation cohort in a later analysis, because that analysis had no HLA typing for the cohort. Cytomegalovirus status was reported to be diagnosed by the classifier with high specificity and sensitivity in both the original and validation cohorts. In vitro tests confirmed that a few of the cytomegalovirus-associated TCR beta chains recognize cytomegalovirus antigens. Subsequent analysis determined that TCRs grouped into clusters in the first cohort also showed a tendency toward co-occurrence across the 90 to 150 validation repertoires, and roughly 95% of cluster scores exceeded 0. The study listed 164 TCR beta chains as associated with cytomegalovirus.

The library was made by the immunoSEQ multiplex PCR assay. Regarding the original processing steps: A statistical classification framework was built to diagnose cytomegalovirus status from the catalog of TCR beta chain sequences. TCRdb obtained this table from immuneACCESS and retained in-frame rearrangements with V and J assigned. These tables miss some clones; where compared with another copy, unresolved V genes account for less than half of the shortfall, and the remainder is unexplained. V, J and clone size are taken as reported in that table, and D and trimming were inferred from the DNA itself. This sample holds 60,000 to 80,000 clones; about 94% were observed only once. Of the sample, 3.2% falls within the top ten clones. Trimming at the junction amounts to 0 bases on V and 0 bases on J, and the germline ends lie 11 bases apart. The CDR3 runs 16 residues from the cysteine to the phenylalanine. Only the CDR3 part of the read is kept: 48 bases, read in frame from the first base. CDR1 and CDR2 (SGHDN, FVKESK) derive from the germline V gene.

Sample: PBMCs. The rearranged segments are TRBV14 and TRBJ1-1, with no confident D gene call. This sequence originates from a woman aged 18-30 years in good health and CMV-seropositive. CDR3 loop: CASSQDLSGLNTEAFF. The DNA is as follows: TGTGCCAGCAGCCAAGATCTCAGCGGGCTGAACACTGAAGCTTTCTTT.